A selection of T cell receptor beta chains follows, all from one sample in a study of CD8+CD57+ T cells in acquired aplastic anemia. TCRdb ran MiXCR on the reads and lists one entry per CDR3 protein. The repertoire holds roughly 130,000 distinct CDR3 sequences, with 48% as singletons. Sequenced input: sorted CD4+, CD8+, or CD8+CD57+ T cells (not recorded which) from PBMCs. The receptor set was obtained from a human donor in good health, serving as a control. Each CDR3 is given with its conserved first and last residue. The D gene is left open where the match is weak. Not every row has a clone size; where given, it reads once, few, many or a size class.

length,J,size,D,V,CDR3,DNA
15,TRBJ1-2,-,-,TRBV19,CASTTPRGINYGYTF,TGTGCCAGTACGACCCCTAGGGGTATCAACTATGGCTACACCTTC
16,TRBJ2-2,many,-,TRBV7-9,CASRVRGLANTGELFF,TGTGCCAGCAGGGTCCGGGGGCTCGCGAACACCGGGGAGCTGTTTTTT
17,TRBJ1-6,many,-,TRBV4-1,CASSQDYLSSYNSPLHF,TGCGCCAGCAGCCAAGATTACCTGAGCTCCTATAATTCACCCCTCCACTTT
13,TRBJ1-1,many,-,TRBV7-8,CASSSRGGTEAFF,TGTGCCAGCAGCTCCCGGGGAGGCACTGAAGCTTTCTTT
14,TRBJ1-1,many,-,TRBV19,CASSRGRVNTEAFF,TGTGCCAGTAGTCGGGGTAGAGTGAACACTGAAGCTTTCTTT
12,TRBJ2-7,-,-,TRBV6-5,CASSSSRHERYF,TGTGCCAGCAGTTCCTCGAGGCACGAGCGGTACTTC
14,TRBJ1-1,-,-,TRBV9,CASSVGALNTEAFF,TGTGCCAGCAGCGTTGGGGCTTTGAACACTGAAGCTTTCTTT
15,TRBJ2-5,many,-,TRBV2,CASSEYGTGVETQYF,TGTGCCAGCAGTGAATATGGTACGGGGGTAGAGACCCAGTACTTC
14,TRBJ2-7,many,-,TRBV7-2,CASSLHRGLDEQYF,TGTGCCAGCAGCTTACATAGAGGACTCGACGAGCAGTACTTC
15,TRBJ1-1,-,TRBD1,TRBV19,CASSSYRDRRTEAFF,TGTGCCAGTAGCAGTTACCGGGACAGAAGGACTGAAGCTTTCTTT
15,TRBJ1-1,many,TRBD1,TRBV5-1,CASRTGDSLNTEAFF,TGCGCCAGCAGGACCGGGGACAGCTTGAACACTGAAGCTTTCTTT
15,TRBJ2-7,-,TRBD1,TRBV6-5,CASSSDRGLGYEQYF,TGTGCCAGCAGTTCGGACAGGGGGCTTGGCTACGAGCAGTACTTC
13,TRBJ1-2,many,-,TRBV6-5,CASSYSGEEGYTF,TGTGCCAGCAGTTACTCCGGGGAGGAAGGCTACACCTTC
16,TRBJ2-7,-,TRBD1,TRBV19,CASSIGTGTGVYEQYF,TGTGCCAGTAGTATAGGAACCGGGACAGGGGTATACGAGCAGTACTTC
14,TRBJ2-7,few,TRBD1,TRBV10-2,CASSEPWTGNEQYF,TGCGCCAGCAGTGAGCCCTGGACAGGTAACGAGCAGTACTTC
13,TRBJ1-1,-,TRBD1,TRBV10-3,CAIRGTGDTEAFF,TGTGCCATCAGAGGGACAGGGGACACTGAAGCTTTCTTT
15,TRBJ2-1,-,TRBD2,TRBV2,CASSPRTSGNNEQFF,TGTGCCAGCAGCCCCAGGACTAGCGGAAACAATGAGCAGTTCTTC
13,TRBJ1-6,-,-,TRBV19,CASAGTSNSPLHF,TGTGCCAGTGCTGGGACGAGTAATTCACCCCTCCACTTT
15,TRBJ2-5,-,TRBD2,TRBV3-1,CASSQMAGGRETQYF,TGTGCCAGCAGCCAAATGGCGGGGGGCCGGGAGACCCAGTACTTC
15,TRBJ2-5,-,TRBD2,TRBV7-2,CASSNPGLAVETQYF,TGTGCCAGCAGTAACCCGGGACTAGCGGTAGAGACCCAGTACTTC
13,TRBJ2-2,few,-,TRBV6-2/TRBV6-3,CASSYRDTGELFF,TGTGCCAGCAGTTACAGGGACACCGGGGAGCTGTTTTTT
13,TRBJ2-5,many,-,TRBV19,CASSPRVFETQYF,TGTGCCAGTAGTCCCAGGGTTTTCGAGACCCAGTACTTC
16,TRBJ2-1,many,TRBD1,TRBV20-1,CSASSQGVYSYNEQFF,TGCAGTGCTAGTTCACAGGGGGTATACTCCTACAATGAGCAGTTCTTC
14,TRBJ2-5,many,TRBD1,TRBV3-1,CASSQAGPQGAQYF,TGTGCCAGCAGCCAAGCGGGACCCCAGGGGGCCCAGTACTTC
20,TRBJ2-5,many,TRBD2,TRBV19,CASSRIEGTSGGLWKETQYF,TGTGCCAGTAGTAGAATCGAAGGGACTAGCGGGGGGCTTTGGAAAGAGACCCAGTACTTC
15,TRBJ1-1,-,TRBD1,TRBV10-3,CAIRPGQGEGTEAFF,TGTGCCATCAGGCCGGGACAGGGGGAAGGCACTGAAGCTTTCTTT
17,TRBJ2-2,many,TRBD1,TRBV11-2,CASSHITGTVNTGELFF,TGTGCCAGCAGCCACATTACCGGGACAGTTAACACCGGGGAGCTGTTTTTT
13,TRBJ1-2,-,-,TRBV20-1,CSASGSTNYGYTF,TGCAGTGCTAGTGGCAGTACTAACTATGGCTACACCTTC
15,TRBJ1-3,many,TRBD1,TRBV6-1,CASRAPTGSGNTIYF,TGTGCCAGCAGAGCACCGACAGGGAGTGGAAACACCATATATTTT